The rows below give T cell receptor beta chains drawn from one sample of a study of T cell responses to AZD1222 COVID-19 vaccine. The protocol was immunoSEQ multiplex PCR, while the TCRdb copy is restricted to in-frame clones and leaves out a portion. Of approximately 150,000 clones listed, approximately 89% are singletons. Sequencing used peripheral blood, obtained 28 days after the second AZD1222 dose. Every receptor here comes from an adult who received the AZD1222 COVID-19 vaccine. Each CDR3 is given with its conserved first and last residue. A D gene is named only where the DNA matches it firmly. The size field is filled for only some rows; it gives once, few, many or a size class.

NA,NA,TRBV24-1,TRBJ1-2,TGTGCCACCAGTGATTCGGGACGGACAAACTATGGCTACACCTTC,CATSDSGRTNYGYTF
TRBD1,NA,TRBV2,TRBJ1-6,TGTGCCAGCGATGGACAGGGCATAGTGAATTCACCCCTCCACTTT,CASDGQGIVNSPLHF
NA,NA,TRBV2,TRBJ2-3,TGTGCCAGCAGTGGAGCCGGGACAACGAGTGATACGCAGTATTTT,CASSGAGTTSDTQYF
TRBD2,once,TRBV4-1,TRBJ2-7,TGCGCCAGCAGCCAACGACCGGGAGGGAGCGAGCAGTACTTC,CASSQRPGGSEQYF
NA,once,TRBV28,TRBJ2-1,TGTGCCAGCAGTTGGGAGCGGATCTACAATGAGCAGTTCTTC,CASSWERIYNEQFF
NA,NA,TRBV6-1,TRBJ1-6,TGTGCCAGCAGTGACGAGATTCCGTCCCTCCACTTT,CASSDEIPSLHF
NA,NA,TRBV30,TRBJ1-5,TGTGCCTGGAGTGTACCGTTCGGGAGGGATCAGCCCCAGCATTTT,CAWSVPFGRDQPQHF
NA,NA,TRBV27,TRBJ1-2,TGTGCCAGCAGTTTTGATTATGGGGATTCGCGCGGCTACACCTTC,CASSFDYGDSRGYTF
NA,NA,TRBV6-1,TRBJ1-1,TGTGCCAGCAGTGCCTACCTTGGGGCAGCTAGAAGGGGCACTGAAGCTTTCTTT,CASSAYLGAARRGTEAFF
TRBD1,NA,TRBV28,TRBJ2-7,TGTGCCAGCAGCCCCGTGCCCGTAAACCACAGGGGATCGGGCTACGAGCAGTACTTC,CASSPVPVNHRGSGYEQYF
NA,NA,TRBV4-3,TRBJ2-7,TGCGCCAGCAGCCAAGATAAAAACAGGGCCTACGAGCAGTACTTC,CASSQDKNRAYEQYF
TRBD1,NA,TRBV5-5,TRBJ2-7,TGTGCCAGCAGCCGGACAGGGCGTCTGTACGAGCAGTACTTC,CASSRTGRLYEQYF
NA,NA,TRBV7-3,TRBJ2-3,TGTGCCAGCAGCTCTACACATTCCACAGATACGCAGTATTTT,CASSSTHSTDTQYF
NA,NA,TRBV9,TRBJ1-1,TGTGCCAGCAGCGTAGATGGCAAGAACACTGAAGCTTTCTTT,CASSVDGKNTEAFF
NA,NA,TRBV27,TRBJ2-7,TGTGCCAGCAGTTTAAGTCAGGGGTTAGACGAGCAGTACTTC,CASSLSQGLDEQYF
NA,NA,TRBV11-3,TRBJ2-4,TGTGCCAGCAGTTCAGGGGGGTCAGGCATTCAGTACTTC,CASSSGGSGIQYF
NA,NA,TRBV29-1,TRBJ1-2,TGCAGCGTTGAGGGGGGCGCGCGGTATGGCTACACCTTC,CSVEGGARYGYTF
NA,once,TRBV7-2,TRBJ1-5,TGTGCCAGCAGCTTAGAATCAGGGCGCCGACATCAGCCCCAGCATTTT,CASSLESGRRHQPQHF
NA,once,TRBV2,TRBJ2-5,TGTGCCAGCAGTGTTGCTCGCGAGACCCAGTACTTC,CASSVARETQYF
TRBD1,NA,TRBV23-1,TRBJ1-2,TGCGCCAGCAGTCAATCGGCCGGGACAGGATTAGTAGGATATGGCTACACCTTC,CASSQSAGTGLVGYGYTF
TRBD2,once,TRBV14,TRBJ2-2,TGTGCCAGCAGCCAAGAGGTCCGGACTAGCTCTAGGGAGCTGTTTTTT,CASSQEVRTSSRELFF
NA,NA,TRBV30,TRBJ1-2,TGTGCCTGGAGCACTAAACTTAACTATGGCTACACCTTC,CAWSTKLNYGYTF
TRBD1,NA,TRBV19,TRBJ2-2,TGTGCCAGTAGGAACCCGGGACAGAGGAACACCGGGGAGCTGTTTTTT,CASRNPGQRNTGELFF
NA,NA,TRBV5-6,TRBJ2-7,TGTGCCAGCAGCTTGGAGAGAGGGACCTACGAGCAGTACTTC,CASSLERGTYEQYF
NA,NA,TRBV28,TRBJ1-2,TGTGCCAGCAGTTTTTGGGGTGGCTACACCTTC,CASSFWGGYTF
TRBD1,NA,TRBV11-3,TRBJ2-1,TGTGCCAGCAGCTCGCCCAGGGGGAAAAATGAGCAGTTCTTC,CASSSPRGKNEQFF
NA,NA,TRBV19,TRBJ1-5,TGTGCCAGTAGTTCCACCGGGACATTGGGCAATCAGCCCCAGCATTTT,CASSSTGTLGNQPQHF
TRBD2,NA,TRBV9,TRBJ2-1,TGTGCCAGCAGCGTAGGGTTAGCGGGGGCTCTGGGGCAGTTCTTC,CASSVGLAGALGQFF
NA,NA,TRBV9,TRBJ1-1,TGTGCCAGCAGCGTCAGGGTGGAGGATATGAACACTGAAGCTTTCTTT,CASSVRVEDMNTEAFF
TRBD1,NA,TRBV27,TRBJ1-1,TGTGCCATAGGGACAGGGAGAACTGAAGCTTTCTTT,CAIGTGRTEAFF
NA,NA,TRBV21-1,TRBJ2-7,TGTGCCAGCAGCAAACGGAGACAGGGGGTTTTGAGCTCCTACGAGCAGTACTTC,CASSKRRQGVLSSYEQYF
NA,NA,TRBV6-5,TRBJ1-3,TGTGCCAGCAGGGCGGTTAGCTCTGGAAACACCATATATTTT,CASRAVSSGNTIYF
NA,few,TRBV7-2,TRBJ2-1,TGTGCCAGCAGCTTGGACCCACACAATGAGCAGTTCTTC,CASSLDPHNEQFF
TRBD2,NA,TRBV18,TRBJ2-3,TGTGCCAGCTCACCGTTACTCCTAGCGGGAGGGCCCACAGATACGCAGTATTTT,CASSPLLLAGGPTDTQYF
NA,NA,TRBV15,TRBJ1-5,TGTGCCACCAGCAGAGGAGGACAGCATGTCAATCAGCCCCAGCATTTT,CATSRGGQHVNQPQHF
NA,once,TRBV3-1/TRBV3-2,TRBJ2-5,TGTGCCAGCAGCTACCGACAGTCCCAAGAGACCCAGTACTTC,CASSYRQSQETQYF
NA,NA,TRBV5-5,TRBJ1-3,TGTGCCAGCCGCCTTACAGGGATTCGCTCTGGAAACACCATATATTTT,CASRLTGIRSGNTIYF
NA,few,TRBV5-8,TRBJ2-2,TGTGCCAGCAGAGTGAGAGGGGGGACCGGGGAGCTGTTTTTT,CASRVRGGTGELFF
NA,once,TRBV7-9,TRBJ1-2,TGTGCCAGCAGCTTAGGGACATTTAACTATGGCTACACCTTC,CASSLGTFNYGYTF
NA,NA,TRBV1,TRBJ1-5,TGCACCAGCAGCCTCAGGGGAAGGGATCAGCCCCAGCATTTT,CTSSLRGRDQPQHF
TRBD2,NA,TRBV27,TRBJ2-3,TGTGCCAGCAGTATACTAGGGGAGGGGACAGATACGCAGTATTTT,CASSILGEGTDTQYF
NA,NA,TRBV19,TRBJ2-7,TGTGCCAGTAGTATGGTAGGGGGAACGGTCGAGCAGTACTTC,CASSMVGGTVEQYF
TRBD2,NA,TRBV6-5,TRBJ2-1,TGTGCCAGCAGTTACTCATGGGAGGGTCTCGATGAGCAGTTCTTC,CASSYSWEGLDEQFF
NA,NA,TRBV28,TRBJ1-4,TGTGCCAGCAGTTTTGTCGGGGGAGGTGAAAAACTGTTTTTT,CASSFVGGGEKLFF
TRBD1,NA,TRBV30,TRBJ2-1,TGTGCCTGGAGTTTGAGATTGGGACAGGGCCCGTGGAATGAGCAGTTCTTC,CAWSLRLGQGPWNEQFF
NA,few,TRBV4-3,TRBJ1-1,TGCGCCAGCAGCCAAGGACCACGGGCCCACTTT,CASSQGPRAHF
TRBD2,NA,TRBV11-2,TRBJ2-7,TGTGCCAGCAGCCCCGGACTAGCCTACGAGCAGTACTTC,CASSPGLAYEQYF
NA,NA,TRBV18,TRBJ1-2,TGTGCCAGCTCACCACCGGATCGGCAGTCCTATGGCTACACCTTC,CASSPPDRQSYGYTF